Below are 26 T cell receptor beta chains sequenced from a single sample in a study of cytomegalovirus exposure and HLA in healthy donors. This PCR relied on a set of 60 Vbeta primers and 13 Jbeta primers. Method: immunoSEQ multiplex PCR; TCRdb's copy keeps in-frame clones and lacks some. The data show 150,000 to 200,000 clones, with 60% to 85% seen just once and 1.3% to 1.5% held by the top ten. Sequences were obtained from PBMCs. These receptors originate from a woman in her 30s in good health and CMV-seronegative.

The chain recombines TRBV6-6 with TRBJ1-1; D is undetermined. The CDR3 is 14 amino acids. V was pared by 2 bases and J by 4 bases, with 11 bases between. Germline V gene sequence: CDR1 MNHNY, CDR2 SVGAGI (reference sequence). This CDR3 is CASSYRVGGTEAFF. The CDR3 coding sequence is TGTGCCAGCAGTTACCGGGTAGGTGGCACTGAAGCTTTCTTT.

The CDR3 bases are TGTGCCAGCAACCCTAGCGGGGACTACGAGCAGTACTTC. Translated: CASNPSGDYEQYF. The rearrangement links TRBV6-1 to TRBJ2-7; 9 bases agree with TRBD2. Germline-derived CDR1 and CDR2 are MNHNS and SASEGT. The CDR3 spans 13 residues. With V trimmed by 7 bases and J by 3 bases, 4 bases remained unmatched.

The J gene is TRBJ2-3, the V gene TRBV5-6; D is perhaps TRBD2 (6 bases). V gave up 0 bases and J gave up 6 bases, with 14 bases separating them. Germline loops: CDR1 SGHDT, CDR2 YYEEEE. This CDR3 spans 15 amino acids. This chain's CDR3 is CASSLGGDPGDTQYF. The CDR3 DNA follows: TGTGCCAGCAGCTTGGGGGGGGATCCAGGGGATACGCAGTATTTT. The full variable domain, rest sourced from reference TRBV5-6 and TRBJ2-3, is DAGVTQSPTHLIKTRGQQVTLRCSPKSGHDTVSWYQQALGQGPQFIFQYYEEEERQRGNFPDRFSGHQFPNYSSELNVNALLLGDSALYLCASSLGGDPGDTQYFGPGTRLTVL.

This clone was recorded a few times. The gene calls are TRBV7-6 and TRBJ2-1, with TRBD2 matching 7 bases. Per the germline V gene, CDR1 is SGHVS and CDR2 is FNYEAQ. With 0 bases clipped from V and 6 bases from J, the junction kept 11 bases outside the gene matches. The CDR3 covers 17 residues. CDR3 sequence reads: CASSLAYRGRGVNEQFF. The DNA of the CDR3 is TGTGCCAGCAGCTTAGCGTATCGGGGCCGGGGGGTCAATGAGCAGTTCTTC.

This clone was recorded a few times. CDR3: CASSFQGVGSYNEQFF. As DNA, the CDR3 is TGTGCCAGCAGCTTCCAAGGGGTGGGCTCCTACAATGAGCAGTTCTTC. V and J are TRBV7-2 and TRBJ2-1, with a tentative D call TRBD1 (5 bases). Trimming shortened V by 3 bases and J by 0 bases, and 12 bases separated the two germline ends. The CDR3 contains 16 residues. CDR1 and CDR2 from the germline V gene are SGHTA and FQGNSA.

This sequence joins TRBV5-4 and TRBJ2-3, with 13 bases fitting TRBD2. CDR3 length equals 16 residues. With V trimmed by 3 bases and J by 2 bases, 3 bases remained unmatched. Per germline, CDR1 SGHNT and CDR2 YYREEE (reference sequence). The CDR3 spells CASSWGLAGITDTQYF. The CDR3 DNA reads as TGTGCCAGCAGCTGGGGACTAGCGGGGATCACAGATACGCAGTATTTT.

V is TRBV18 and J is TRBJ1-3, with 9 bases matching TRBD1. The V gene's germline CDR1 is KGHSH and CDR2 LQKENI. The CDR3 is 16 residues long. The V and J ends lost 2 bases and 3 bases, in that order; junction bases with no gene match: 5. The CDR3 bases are TGTGCCAGCTCACCAACCGGGACAGGGAATGGAAACACCATATATTTT. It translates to CASSPTGTGNGNTIYF.

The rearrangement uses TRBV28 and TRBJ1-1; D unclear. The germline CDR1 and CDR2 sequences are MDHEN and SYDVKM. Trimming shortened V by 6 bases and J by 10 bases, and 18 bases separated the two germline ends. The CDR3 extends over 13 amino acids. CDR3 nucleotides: TGTGCCAGCAGATCGGACGACCGGGAGATAGCTTTCTTT. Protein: CASRSDDREIAFF.

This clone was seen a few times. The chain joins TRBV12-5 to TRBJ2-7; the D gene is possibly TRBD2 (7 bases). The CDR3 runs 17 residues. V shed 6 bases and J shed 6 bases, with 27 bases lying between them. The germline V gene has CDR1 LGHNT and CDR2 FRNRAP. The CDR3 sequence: CASGLSGGWGLPPEQYF. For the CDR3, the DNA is TGTGCTAGTGGCCTTTCCGGGGGGTGGGGGCTACCCCCCGAGCAGTACTTC.

The CDR3 DNA is TGTGCCAGTAGTATAGCGGCGGGGTTACAAGCCCAGCATTTT. Its translation is CASSIAAGLQAQHF. The chain joins TRBV19 to TRBJ1-5, with D unclear. Germline CDR1 is LNHDA and CDR2 is SQIVND (reference sequence). The CDR3 covers 14 residues. The V end lost 1 base, the J end lost 11 bases, and 15 bases lay between the germline ends.

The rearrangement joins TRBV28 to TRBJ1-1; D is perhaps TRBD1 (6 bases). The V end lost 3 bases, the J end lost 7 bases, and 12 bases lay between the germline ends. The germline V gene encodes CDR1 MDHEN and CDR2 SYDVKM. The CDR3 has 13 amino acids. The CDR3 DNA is TGTGCCAGCAGTTTGGGGGCTGAGATTGAAGCTTTCTTT. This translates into CASSLGAEIEAFF.

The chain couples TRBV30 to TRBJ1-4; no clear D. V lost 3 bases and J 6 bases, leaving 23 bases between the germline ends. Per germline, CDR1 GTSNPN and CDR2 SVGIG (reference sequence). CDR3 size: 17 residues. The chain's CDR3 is CAWSRGLSFVADEKLFF. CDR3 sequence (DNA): TGTGCCTGGAGCCGAGGACTGTCGTTTGTTGCGGATGAAAAACTGTTTTTT.

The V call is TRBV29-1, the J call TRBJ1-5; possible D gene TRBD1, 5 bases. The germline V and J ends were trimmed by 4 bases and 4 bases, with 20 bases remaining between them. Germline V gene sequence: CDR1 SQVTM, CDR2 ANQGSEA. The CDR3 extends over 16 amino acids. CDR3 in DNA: TGCAGCGTTGGGGGGGAGGGCATGGGTGGAAATCAGCCCCAGCATTTT. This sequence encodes CSVGGEGMGGNQPQHF.

The CDR3 reads CASSPKEGALTEAFF. The CDR3 DNA follows: TGTGCCAGCTCACCGAAGGAGGGGGCGCTCACTGAAGCTTTCTTT. The genes are TRBV18 and TRBJ1-1, with 7 bases matching TRBD1. Looked up from germline, CDR1 is KGHSH and CDR2 is LQKENI. Trimming cost V 3 bases and J 4 bases; bases outside gene matches: 8. This CDR3 is 15 amino acids long.

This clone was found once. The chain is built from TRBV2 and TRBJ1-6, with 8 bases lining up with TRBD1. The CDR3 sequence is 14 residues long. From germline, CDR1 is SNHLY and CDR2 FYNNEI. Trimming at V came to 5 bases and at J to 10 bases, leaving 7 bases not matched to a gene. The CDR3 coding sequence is TGTGCCAGCAGTAGACAGGGGAAGGGATCACCCCTCCACTTT. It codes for CASSRQGKGSPLHF.

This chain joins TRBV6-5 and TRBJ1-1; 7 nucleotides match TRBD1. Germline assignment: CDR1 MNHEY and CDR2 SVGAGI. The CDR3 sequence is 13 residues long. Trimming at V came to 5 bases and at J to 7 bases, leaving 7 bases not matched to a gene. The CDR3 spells CASSTDRVHEAFF. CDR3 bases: TGTGCCAGCAGTACCGACAGGGTTCATGAAGCTTTCTTT.

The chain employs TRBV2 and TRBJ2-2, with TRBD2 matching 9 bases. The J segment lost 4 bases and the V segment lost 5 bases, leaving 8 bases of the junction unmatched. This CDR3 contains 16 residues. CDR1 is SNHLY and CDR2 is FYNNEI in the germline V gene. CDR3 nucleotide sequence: TGTGCCAGCAGTCGGCGCGGGGGGGCCCCCACCGGGGAGCTGTTTTTT. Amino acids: CASSRRGGAPTGELFF.

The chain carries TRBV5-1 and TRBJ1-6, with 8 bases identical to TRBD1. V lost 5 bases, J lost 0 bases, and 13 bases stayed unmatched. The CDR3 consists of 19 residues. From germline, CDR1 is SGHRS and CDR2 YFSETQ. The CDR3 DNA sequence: TGCGCCAGCAGGCTAGACAGGGGCCGATCGAGCTCCTATAATTCACCCCTCCACTTT. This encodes CASRLDRGRSSSYNSPLHF.

Here the CDR3 reads CASSPLREAPSFF. The CDR3, as DNA: TGTGCCAGCAGTCCACTGCGAGAGGCGCCGTCTTTCTTT. This chain connects TRBV27 to TRBJ1-1; D not certain. The CDR3 is 13 residues long. V gave up 5 bases and J gave up 12 bases, with 19 bases separating them. Per germline, CDR1 MNHEY and CDR2 SMNVEV (reference sequence).

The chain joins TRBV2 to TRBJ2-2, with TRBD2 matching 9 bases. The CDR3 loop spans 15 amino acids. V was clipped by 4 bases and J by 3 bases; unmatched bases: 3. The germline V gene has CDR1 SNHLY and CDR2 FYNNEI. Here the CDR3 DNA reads TGTGCCAGCAGTGGAGCGGGGGGAGACACCGGGGAGCTGTTTTTT. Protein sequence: CASSGAGGDTGELFF.

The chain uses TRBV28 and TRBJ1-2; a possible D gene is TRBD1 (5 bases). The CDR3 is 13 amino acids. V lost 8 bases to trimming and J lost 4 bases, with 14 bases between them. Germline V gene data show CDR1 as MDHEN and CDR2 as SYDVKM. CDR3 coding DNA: TGTGCCAGCCTTCAAGGGGTCGGCTATGGCTACACCTTC. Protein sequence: CASLQGVGYGYTF.

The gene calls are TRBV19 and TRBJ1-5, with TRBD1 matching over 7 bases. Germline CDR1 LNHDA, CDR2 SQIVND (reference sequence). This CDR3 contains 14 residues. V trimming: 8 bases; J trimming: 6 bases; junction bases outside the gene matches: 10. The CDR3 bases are TGTGCCAGTCAAACAGGGGACGAAAGTCAGCCCCAGCATTTT. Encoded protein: CASQTGDESQPQHF.

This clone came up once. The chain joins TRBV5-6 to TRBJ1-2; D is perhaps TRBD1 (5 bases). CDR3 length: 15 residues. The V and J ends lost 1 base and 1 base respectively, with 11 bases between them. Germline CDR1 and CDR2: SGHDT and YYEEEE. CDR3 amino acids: CASSLTGANNYGYTF. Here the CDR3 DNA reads TGTGCCAGCAGCTTGACAGGCGCCAATAACTATGGCTACACCTTC. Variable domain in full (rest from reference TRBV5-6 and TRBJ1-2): DAGVTQSPTHLIKTRGQQVTLRCSPKSGHDTVSWYQQALGQGPQFIFQYYEEEERQRGNFPDRFSGHQFPNYSSELNVNALLLGDSALYLCASSLTGANNYGYTFGSGTRLTVV.

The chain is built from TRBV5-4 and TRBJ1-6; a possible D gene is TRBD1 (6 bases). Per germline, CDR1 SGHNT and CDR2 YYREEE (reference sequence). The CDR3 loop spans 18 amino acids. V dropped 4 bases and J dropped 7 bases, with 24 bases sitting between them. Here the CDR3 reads CASSPVGAGSLQNSPLHF. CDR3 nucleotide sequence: TGTGCCAGCAGCCCCGTGGGGGCAGGCTCGTTACAAAATTCACCCCTCCACTTT.

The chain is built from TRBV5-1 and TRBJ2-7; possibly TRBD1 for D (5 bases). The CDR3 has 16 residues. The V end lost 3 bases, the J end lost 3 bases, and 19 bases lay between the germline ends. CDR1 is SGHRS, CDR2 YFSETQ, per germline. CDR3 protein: CASSSGHLRRSYEQYF. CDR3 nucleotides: TGCGCCAGCAGCTCCGGACACCTAAGAAGAAGCTACGAGCAGTACTTC.

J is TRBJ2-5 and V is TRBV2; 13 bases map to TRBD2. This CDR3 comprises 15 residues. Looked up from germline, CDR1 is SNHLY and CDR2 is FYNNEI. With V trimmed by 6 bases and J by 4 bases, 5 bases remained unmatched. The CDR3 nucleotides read TGTGCCAGCAGGGAACTAGCGGGGGGGCCAGAGACCCAGTACTTC. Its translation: CASRELAGGPETQYF.